The sample holds a few counts of the clone carrying this T cell receptor (beta chain). This specimen belongs to a study of response to subunit inactivated influenza vaccine. CDR1 and CDR2 from the germline V gene are LGHDT and YNNKEL (reference sequence). The CDR3 has 14 amino acids. V shed 1 base and J shed 9 bases, with 13 bases lying between them. A single record per CDR3 protein comes from TCRdb applying MiXCR to the RT-PCR reads. The data contain about 540,000 distinct CDR3 sequences, 20% to 25% of them seen just once; the ten biggest clones take up about 3%. The same sample was also studied in work on T cells expressing NK-cell markers. That work contributes: A 5'RACE template switching approach incorporating UMIs was used to make TCR beta cDNA. Sorted CD3+CD56-NKG2C+, CD3+CD56+NKG2C+ and CD3+CD56+NKG2C- T cells supplied the TCR beta repertoires. Of the CD8+ T cells in about 6 donors, roughly 1.0-7.0% belonged to dominant NKG2C+ clonotypes. A handful of donors likewise had their CD3+CD56-NKG2C+ fraction led by these clonotypes. Uncertainty persisted over the HCMV specificity of expanded NKG2C+ T cell clones.

The sequences come from CD4+ T cells sorted from PBMCs, collected less than 13 days after vaccination. The V and J genes are TRBV3-1 and TRBJ2-1; the D gene is possibly TRBD2 (7 bases). The sequence was obtained from a man aged 45-65 years who received an inactivated influenza vaccine. The chain's CDR3 is CASSQGGGAGEQFF. DNA for the CDR3: TGTGCCAGCAGCCAAGGGGGGGGGGCCGGTGAGCAGTTCTTC.